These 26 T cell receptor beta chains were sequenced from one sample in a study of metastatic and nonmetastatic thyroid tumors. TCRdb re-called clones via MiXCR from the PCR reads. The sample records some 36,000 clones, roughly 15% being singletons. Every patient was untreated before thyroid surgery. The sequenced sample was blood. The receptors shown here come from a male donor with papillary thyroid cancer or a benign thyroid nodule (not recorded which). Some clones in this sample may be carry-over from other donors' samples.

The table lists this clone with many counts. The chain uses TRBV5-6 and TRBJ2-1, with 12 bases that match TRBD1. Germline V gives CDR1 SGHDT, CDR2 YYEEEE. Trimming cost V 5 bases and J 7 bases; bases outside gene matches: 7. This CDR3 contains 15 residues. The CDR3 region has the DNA TGTGCCAGCAGTTGGGGGACAGGGGGCTTGAATGAGCAGTTCTTC. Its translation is CASSWGTGGLNEQFF.

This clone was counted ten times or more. This CDR3 reads CASSSAGAFQETQYF. CDR3 nucleotides: TGTGCCAGCAGCTCTGCTGGAGCCTTCCAAGAGACCCAGTACTTC. The chain carries TRBV7-7 and TRBJ2-5; D remains unclear. CDR3 length equals 15 residues. The germline CDR1 and CDR2 sequences are SSHAT and FNYEAQ (reference sequence). V was cut by 4 bases and J by 1 base, with 13 bases left in between.

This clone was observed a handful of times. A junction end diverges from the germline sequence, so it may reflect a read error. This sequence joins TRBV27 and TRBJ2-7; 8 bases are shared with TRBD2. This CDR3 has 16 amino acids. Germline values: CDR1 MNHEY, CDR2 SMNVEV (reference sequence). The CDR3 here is CVSRVGTSGYSGEQYF. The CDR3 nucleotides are TGTGTCAGCAGAGTTGGTACTAGCGGCTACAGTGGCGAGCAGTACTTC.

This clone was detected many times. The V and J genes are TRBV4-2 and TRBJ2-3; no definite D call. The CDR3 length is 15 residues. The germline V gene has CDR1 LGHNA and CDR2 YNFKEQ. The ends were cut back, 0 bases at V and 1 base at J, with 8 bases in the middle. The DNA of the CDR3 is TGTGCCAGCAGCCAAGAGAAGCTGGGCACAGATACGCAGTATTTT. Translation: CASSQEKLGTDTQYF.

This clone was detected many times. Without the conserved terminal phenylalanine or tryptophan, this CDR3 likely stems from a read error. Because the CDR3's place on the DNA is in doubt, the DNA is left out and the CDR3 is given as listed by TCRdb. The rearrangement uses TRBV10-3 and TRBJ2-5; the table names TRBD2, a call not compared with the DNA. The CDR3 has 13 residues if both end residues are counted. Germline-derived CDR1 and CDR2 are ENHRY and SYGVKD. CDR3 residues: CAISELPTSGLHL.

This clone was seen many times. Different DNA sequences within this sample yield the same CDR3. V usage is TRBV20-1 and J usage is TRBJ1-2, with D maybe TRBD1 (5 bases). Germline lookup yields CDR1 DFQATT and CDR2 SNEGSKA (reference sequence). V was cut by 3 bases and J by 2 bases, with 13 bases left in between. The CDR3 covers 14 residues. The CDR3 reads CSARPWDRNYGYTF. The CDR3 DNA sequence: TGCAGTGCTAGGCCTTGGGACCGAAACTATGGCTACACCTTC.

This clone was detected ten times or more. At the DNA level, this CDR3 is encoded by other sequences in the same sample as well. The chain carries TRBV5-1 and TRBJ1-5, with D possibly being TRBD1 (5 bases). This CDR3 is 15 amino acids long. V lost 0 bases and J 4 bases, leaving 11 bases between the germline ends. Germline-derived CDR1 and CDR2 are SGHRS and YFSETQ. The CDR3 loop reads CASSLAGVQNQPQHF. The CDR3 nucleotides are TGCGCCAGCAGCTTGGCGGGGGTACAGAATCAGCCCCAGCATTTT.

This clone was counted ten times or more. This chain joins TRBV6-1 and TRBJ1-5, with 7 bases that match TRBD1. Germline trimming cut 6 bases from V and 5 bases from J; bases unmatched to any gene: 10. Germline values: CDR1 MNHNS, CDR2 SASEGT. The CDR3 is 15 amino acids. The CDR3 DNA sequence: TGTGCCAGCAGGTCCGGGACAGACTATTATCAGCCCCAGCATTTT. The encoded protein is CASRSGTDYYQPQHF.

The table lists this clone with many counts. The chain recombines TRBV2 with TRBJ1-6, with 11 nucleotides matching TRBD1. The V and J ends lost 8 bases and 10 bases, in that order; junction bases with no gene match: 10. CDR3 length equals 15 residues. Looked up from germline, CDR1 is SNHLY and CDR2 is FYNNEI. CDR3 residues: CASGRTGGLESPLHF. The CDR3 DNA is TGTGCCAGCGGTAGGACAGGGGGCCTTGAGTCACCCCTCCACTTT.

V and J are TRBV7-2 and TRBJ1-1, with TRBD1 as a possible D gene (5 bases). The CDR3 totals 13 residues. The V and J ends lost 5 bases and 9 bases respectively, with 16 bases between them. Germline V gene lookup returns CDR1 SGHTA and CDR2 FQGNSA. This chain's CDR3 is CASSADIDSQAFF. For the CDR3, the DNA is TGTGCCAGCAGCGCCGATATAGACAGCCAAGCTTTCTTT.

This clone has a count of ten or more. This chain's CDR3 is CASSRRGNTEAFF. The CDR3 coding sequence is TGTGCCAGCAGTCGACGGGGGAACACTGAAGCTTTCTTT. The chain couples TRBV2 to TRBJ1-1; D gene ambiguous. V was clipped by 5 bases and J by 1 base, with 8 bases between them. This CDR3 contains 13 residues. Germline CDR1 reads SNHLY; CDR2 reads FYNNEI.

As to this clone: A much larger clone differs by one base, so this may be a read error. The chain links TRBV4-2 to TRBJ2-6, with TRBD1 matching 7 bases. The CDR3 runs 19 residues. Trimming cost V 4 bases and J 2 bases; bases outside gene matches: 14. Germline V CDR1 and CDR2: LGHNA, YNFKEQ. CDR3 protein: CASSPRAWTGTAGANVLTF. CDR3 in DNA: TGTGCCAGCAGCCCAAGGGCTTGGACAGGAACTGCTGGGGCCAACGTCCTGACTTTC.

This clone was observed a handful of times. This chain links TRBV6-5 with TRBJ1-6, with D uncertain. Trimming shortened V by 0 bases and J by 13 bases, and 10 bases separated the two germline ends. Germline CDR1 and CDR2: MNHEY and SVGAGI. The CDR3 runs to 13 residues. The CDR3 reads CASSYSSGDPLHF. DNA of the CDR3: TGTGCCAGCAGTTACTCGTCGGGTGACCCCCTCCACTTT.

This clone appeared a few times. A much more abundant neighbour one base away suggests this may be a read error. This CDR3 is CASSSPLGWVYGYTF. DNA of the CDR3: TGTGCCAGCAGTTCGCCCCTAGGGTGGGTCTATGGCTACACCTTC. The chain uses TRBV28 and TRBJ1-2; D ambiguous. The CDR3 consists of 15 residues. Trimming removed 4 bases at V and 4 bases at J, with 16 bases between. Germline V gene data show CDR1 as MDHEN and CDR2 as SYDVKM.

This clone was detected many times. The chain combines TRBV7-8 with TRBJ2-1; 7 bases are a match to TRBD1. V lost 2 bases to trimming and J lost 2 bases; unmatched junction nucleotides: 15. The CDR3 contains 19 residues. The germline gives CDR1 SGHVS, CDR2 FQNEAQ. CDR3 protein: CASSLLPPLSGQPYNEQFF. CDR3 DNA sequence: TGTGCCAGCAGCTTACTCCCTCCCTTGTCGGGACAGCCCTACAATGAGCAGTTCTTC.

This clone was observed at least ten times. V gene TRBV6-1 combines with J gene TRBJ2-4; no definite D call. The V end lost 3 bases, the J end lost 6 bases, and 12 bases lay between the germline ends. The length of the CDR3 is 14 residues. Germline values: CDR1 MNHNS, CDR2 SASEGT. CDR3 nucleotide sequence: TGTGCCAGCAGTGATGGCCAGGAGAGAAACATTCAGTACTTC. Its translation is CASSDGQERNIQYF.

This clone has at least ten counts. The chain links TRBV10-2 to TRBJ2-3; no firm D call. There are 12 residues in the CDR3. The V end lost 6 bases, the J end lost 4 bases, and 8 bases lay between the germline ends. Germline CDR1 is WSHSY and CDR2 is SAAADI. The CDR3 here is CASSDGSDTQYF. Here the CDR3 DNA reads TGCGCCAGCAGCGACGGATCAGATACGCAGTATTTT.

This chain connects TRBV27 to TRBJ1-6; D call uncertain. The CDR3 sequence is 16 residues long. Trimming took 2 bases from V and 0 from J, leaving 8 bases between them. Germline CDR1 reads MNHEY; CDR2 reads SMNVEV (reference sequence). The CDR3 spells CASSLIGSSYNSPLHF. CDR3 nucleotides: TGTGCCAGCAGTTTAATTGGAAGCTCCTATAATTCACCCCTCCACTTT.

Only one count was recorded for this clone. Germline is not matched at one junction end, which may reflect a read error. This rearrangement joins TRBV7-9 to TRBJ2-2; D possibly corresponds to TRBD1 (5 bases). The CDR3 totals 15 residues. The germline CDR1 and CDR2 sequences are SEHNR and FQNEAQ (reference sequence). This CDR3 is CASSLSRVDTRELFF. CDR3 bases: TGTGCCAGCAGCTTATCCAGGGTCGACACCCGGGAGCTGTTTTTT.

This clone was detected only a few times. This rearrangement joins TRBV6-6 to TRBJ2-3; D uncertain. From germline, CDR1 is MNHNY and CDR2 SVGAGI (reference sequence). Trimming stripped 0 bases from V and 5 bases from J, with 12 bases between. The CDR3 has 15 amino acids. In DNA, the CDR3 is TGTGCCAGCAGTTACTCGATTAGGAGTGTAGATACGCAGTATTTT. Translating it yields CASSYSIRSVDTQYF.

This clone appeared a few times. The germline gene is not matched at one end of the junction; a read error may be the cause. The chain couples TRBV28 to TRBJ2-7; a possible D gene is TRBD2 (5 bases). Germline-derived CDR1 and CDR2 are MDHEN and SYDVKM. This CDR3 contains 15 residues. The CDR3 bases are TGTGTCAGCAGAAGCTCTGAGCGGAGGTACTACGAGCAGTACTTC. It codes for CVSRSSERRYYEQYF.

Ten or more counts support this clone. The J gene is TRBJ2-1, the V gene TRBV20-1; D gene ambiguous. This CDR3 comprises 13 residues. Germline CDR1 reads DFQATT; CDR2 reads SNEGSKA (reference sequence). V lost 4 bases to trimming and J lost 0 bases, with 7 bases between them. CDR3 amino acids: CSANGISYNEQFF. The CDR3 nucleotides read TGCAGTGCTAATGGGATCTCCTACAATGAGCAGTTCTTC.

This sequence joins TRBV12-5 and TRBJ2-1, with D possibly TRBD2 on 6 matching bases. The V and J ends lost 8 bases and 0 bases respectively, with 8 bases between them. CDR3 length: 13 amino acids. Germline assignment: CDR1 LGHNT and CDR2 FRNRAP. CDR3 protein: CASRGSSYNEQFF. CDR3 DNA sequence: TGTGCTAGTCGGGGGTCCTCCTACAATGAGCAGTTCTTC.

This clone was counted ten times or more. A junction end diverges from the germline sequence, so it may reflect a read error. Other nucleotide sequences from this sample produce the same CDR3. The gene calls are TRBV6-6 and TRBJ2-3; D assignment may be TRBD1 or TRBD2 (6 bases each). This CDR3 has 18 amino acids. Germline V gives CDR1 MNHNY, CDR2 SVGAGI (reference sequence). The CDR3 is CASGYSVGAERGTDTQYF. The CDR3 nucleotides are TGTGCCAGCGGTTACTCGGTGGGGGCTGAGCGGGGCACAGATACGCAGTATTTT.

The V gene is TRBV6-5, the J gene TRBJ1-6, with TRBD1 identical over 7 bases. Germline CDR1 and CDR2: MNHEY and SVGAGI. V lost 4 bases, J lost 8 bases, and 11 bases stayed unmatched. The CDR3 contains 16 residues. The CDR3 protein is CASSFGYRDSDSPLHF. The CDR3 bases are TGTGCCAGCAGTTTTGGGTACCGGGACAGCGATTCACCCCTCCACTTT.

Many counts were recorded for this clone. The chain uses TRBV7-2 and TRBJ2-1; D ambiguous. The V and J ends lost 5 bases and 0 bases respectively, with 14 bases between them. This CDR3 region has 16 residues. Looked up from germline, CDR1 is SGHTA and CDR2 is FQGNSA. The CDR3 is CASSVESGNSYNEQFF. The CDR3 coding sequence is TGTGCCAGCAGCGTGGAATCCGGTAACTCCTACAATGAGCAGTTCTTC.